Following are 16 T cell receptor beta chains from one sample sequenced in a study of cytomegalovirus exposure and HLA in healthy donors. PCR was performed using 60 Vbeta and 13 Jbeta primers. Sequenced by immunoSEQ multiplex PCR; TCRdb stores in-frame clones only, minus some. The sample has some 120,000 clones, 70% to 80% seen once. Sequenced input: PBMCs. These receptors all come from a man in his thirties or forties in good health and CMV-seropositive.

This chain links TRBV7-2 with TRBJ1-2, with 9 bases aligning to TRBD1. Germline loops: CDR1 SGHTA, CDR2 FQGNSA. This CDR3 has 15 amino acids. Losses at the gene ends were 4 bases for V and 4 bases for J; bases not matched to a gene: 7. This chain's CDR3 is CASSSGTGFGYGYTF. In DNA, the CDR3 is TGTGCCAGCAGCTCGGGGACAGGGTTCGGCTATGGCTACACCTTC.

This chain connects TRBV4-1 to TRBJ2-3; the D is unclear. The CDR3 consists of 15 residues. Trimming cost V 4 bases and J 3 bases, with 14 bases left between them. Per the germline V gene, CDR1 is MGHRA and CDR2 is YSYEKL. The CDR3, as DNA: TGCGCCAGCAGCCTCCAGACTTGGTTAACAGATACGCAGTATTTT. It is translated as CASSLQTWLTDTQYF.

In the case of this clone: The junction shows a germline mismatch at one end, possibly a read error. J is TRBJ2-5 and V is TRBV5-6, with D perhaps TRBD1 (6 bases). CDR1 SGHDT and CDR2 YYEEEE come from the germline V gene. The CDR3 is 13 residues long. CDR3 loop: CASSRDIQEAQYF. The CDR3 nucleotides are TGTGCCAGCAGCCGGGACATCCAAGAGGCCCAGTACTTC.

The V and J genes are TRBV5-4 and TRBJ1-2; 9 bases match TRBD1. This CDR3 has 15 residues. V was pared by 3 bases and J by 6 bases, with 9 bases of the junction left unmatched. Germline values: CDR1 SGHNT, CDR2 YYREEE (reference sequence). The DNA of the CDR3 is TGTGCCAGCAGCTACCCAGGACAGGGGTTTAATGGCTACACCTTC. This translates into CASSYPGQGFNGYTF.

The rearrangement joins TRBV11-2 to TRBJ2-7, with a tentative D call TRBD1 (6 bases). The ends were cut back, 10 bases at V and 3 bases at J, with 19 bases in the middle. Looked up from germline, CDR1 is SGHAT and CDR2 is FQNNGV. This CDR3 has 14 residues. CDR3 coding DNA: TGTGCCACCAAGCTTAGCAGAGGGGGCTACGAGCAGTACTTC. The encoded protein is CATKLSRGGYEQYF.

CDR3 sequence: CASSVTTGQETQYF. The CDR3 DNA reads TGTGCCAGCAGCGTAACGACAGGCCAAGAGACCCAGTACTTC. V usage is TRBV9 and J usage is TRBJ2-5, with D perhaps TRBD1 (6 bases). Germline loops: CDR1 SGDLS, CDR2 YYNGEE. Trimming left V 1 base short and J 1 base short, with 8 bases between. The CDR3 covers 14 residues.

V usage is TRBV19 and J usage is TRBJ2-1, with TRBD2 matching over 8 bases. Trimming took 3 bases from V and 4 from J; bases not matched to a gene: 5. This CDR3 is 15 amino acids long. CDR1 LNHDA and CDR2 SQIVND come from the germline V gene (reference sequence). CDR3 sequence reads: CASSISVAGYNEQFF. CDR3 DNA sequence: TGTGCCAGTAGTATTTCCGTAGCGGGATACAATGAGCAGTTCTTC.

This clone has only a few counts. The chain uses TRBV4-2 and TRBJ2-2; 10 nucleotides match TRBD1. Trimming cost V 1 base and J 5 bases; bases outside gene matches: 7. From germline, CDR1 is LGHNA and CDR2 YNFKEQ. CDR3 length: 17 residues. CDR3 protein: CASSQGTGGMSTGELFF. The CDR3 nucleotides are TGTGCCAGCAGCCAAGGGACAGGGGGAATGTCTACCGGGGAGCTGTTTTTT.

Turning to this clone: Sequence at one end of the junction differs from germline and may be a read error. V usage is TRBV7-7 and J usage is TRBJ2-6, with 7 positions matching TRBD1. CDR3 length: 20 residues. Germline V gene data show CDR1 as SSHAT and CDR2 as FNYEAQ (reference sequence). CDR3 loop: CASRTPTGQLQNFGANVLTF. In DNA, the CDR3 is TGTGCTAGCAGGACTCCAACGGGACAGCTCCAAAATTTTGGGGCCAACGTCCTGACTTTC.

The chain has TRBV11-3 and TRBJ1-2; D not resolved. The CDR3 is made up of 17 amino acids. In germline, CDR1 is SGHNT, CDR2 YENEEA. V gave up 0 bases and J gave up 2 bases, with 16 bases separating them. The CDR3 loop reads CASSLEYTGSGNYGYTF. The CDR3 DNA reads as TGTGCCAGCAGCTTAGAGTATACGGGGTCCGGAAACTATGGCTACACCTTC.

The V gene is TRBV5-4, the J gene TRBJ2-7; possible D gene TRBD2, 5 bases. From germline, CDR1 is SGHNT and CDR2 YYREEE (reference sequence). CDR3 size: 13 residues. Trimming removed 0 bases from V and 3 bases from J, with 7 bases in between. CDR3 sequence (DNA): TGTGCCAGCAGCTTGGGGGAGTACTACGAGCAGTACTTC. Translation gives CASSLGEYYEQYF.

The chain couples TRBV13 to TRBJ2-1, with TRBD1 matching over 9 bases. The CDR3 length is 17 residues. Trimming at V came to 7 bases and at J to 0 bases, leaving 10 bases not matched to a gene. The V gene's germline CDR1 is PRHDT and CDR2 FYEKMQ (reference sequence). In nucleotides, the CDR3 is TGTGCCAGCAACGACGCGCTGACAGGGGGCTCCTACAATGAGCAGTTCTTC. The encoded protein is CASNDALTGGSYNEQFF.

The gene calls are TRBV7-9 and TRBJ2-7; 8 bases map to TRBD1. The CDR3 has 14 residues. CDR1 and CDR2 (germline): SEHNR, FQNEAQ (reference sequence). The ends lost 3 bases at V and 4 bases at J; junction bases unmatched: 5. DNA of the CDR3: TGTGCCAGCAGCTTCTCAGGGGGCGGTTACGAGCAGTACTTC. It translates to CASSFSGGGYEQYF.

This clone has a single count. In nucleotides, the CDR3 is TGTGCCAGCAGCCCACCCGGGCTCGAAGCGGGCGGGGAGCTGTTTTTT. Protein sequence: CASSPPGLEAGGELFF. The chain combines TRBV7-3 with TRBJ2-2; tentatively, D is TRBD2 (6 bases). CDR1 SGHTA and CDR2 FQGTGA come from the germline V gene. Trimming stripped 5 bases from V and 7 bases from J, with 20 bases between. The CDR3 covers 16 residues.

The V call is TRBV7-3, the J call TRBJ2-3; TRBD2 is a possible D gene (6 bases). The germline V gene encodes CDR1 SGHTA and CDR2 FQGTGA. Trimming shortened V by 4 bases and J by 6 bases, and 20 bases separated the two germline ends. This CDR3 spans 16 amino acids. CDR3: CASSSTGGAPPDTQYF. The CDR3 nucleotides are TGTGCCAGCAGCTCCACCGGGGGAGCCCCGCCGGATACGCAGTATTTT.

The CDR3 nucleotides are TGCGCCAGCAGCTTGGGATTCCGGGCCTACGAGCAGTACTTC. Amino acid sequence: CASSLGFRAYEQYF. This chain uses TRBV5-1 with TRBJ2-7; unclear D gene. Germline assignment: CDR1 SGHRS and CDR2 YFSETQ. Trimming removed 0 bases from V and 2 bases from J, with 9 bases in between. The CDR3 runs 14 residues.